These 15 T cell receptor beta chains came from one sample sequenced in a study of blood T cell repertoires in COVID-19. Measured with immunoSEQ multiplex PCR; TCRdb has only the in-frame clones, and not every one. The sample shows 150,000 to 200,000 clones, more than 75% of them seen only once. Sequencing was done on a sample of peripheral blood. These receptors were obtained from a woman between 45 and 65 years old with COVID-19, enrolled during active disease.

The chain combines TRBV4-1 with TRBJ1-5; no clear D gene. CDR3 length equals 15 residues. The germline V and J ends were trimmed by 0 bases and 1 base, with 7 bases remaining between them. CDR1 is MGHRA and CDR2 is YSYEKL in the germline V gene. CDR3 sequence: CASSQEGGSNQPQHF. As DNA, the CDR3 is TGCGCCAGCAGCCAAGAAGGAGGGAGCAATCAGCCCCAGCATTTT.

The chain couples TRBV9 to TRBJ2-7; 10 positions agree with TRBD1. The V and J ends lost 3 bases and 4 bases, in that order; junction bases with no gene match: 7. This CDR3 region has 15 residues. In germline, CDR1 is SGDLS, CDR2 YYNGEE. CDR3 region: CASSAPGQGTYEQYF. CDR3 nucleotide sequence: TGTGCCAGCAGCGCTCCGGGACAGGGGACGTACGAGCAGTACTTC.

The V and J genes are TRBV5-6 and TRBJ1-1; no definite D call. V was clipped by 0 bases and J by 0 bases, with 6 bases between them. The CDR3 runs to 14 residues. Germline CDR1 SGHDT, CDR2 YYEEEE. In DNA, the CDR3 is TGTGCCAGCAGCTTGGGCAGTATGAACACTGAAGCTTTCTTT. Protein product: CASSLGSMNTEAFF.

This clone appeared a few times. V and J are TRBV2 and TRBJ1-4; D is perhaps TRBD1 (5 bases). Deletions cut 6 bases from V and 8 bases from J, with 16 bases between. Germline CDR1 SNHLY, CDR2 FYNNEI. This CDR3 spans 14 amino acids. CDR3 sequence: CASRGSGQGEKLFF. The CDR3 region has the DNA TGTGCCAGCAGGGGAAGTGGGCAGGGCGAAAAACTGTTTTTT.

This clone occurred once. CDR3 nucleotide sequence: TGTGCCAGTACCCCGGACAGGAACTATGGCTACACCTTC. Protein sequence: CASTPDRNYGYTF. V and J are TRBV19 and TRBJ1-2, with 7 bases matching TRBD1. The CDR3 length is 13 residues. The V gene end was trimmed by 7 bases and the J gene end by 2 bases; junction bases not matched to a gene: 4. The germline gives CDR1 LNHDA, CDR2 SQIVND (reference sequence). The whole variable domain, filled in from reference TRBV19 and TRBJ1-2, reads DGGITQSPKYLFRKEGQNVTLSCEQNLNHDAMYWYRQDPGQGLRLIYYSQIVNDFQKGDIAEGYSVSREKKESFPLTVTSAQKNPTAFYLCASTPDRNYGYTFGSGTRLTVV.

This clone was picked up one time. V usage is TRBV5-1 and J usage is TRBJ1-1; D not certain. The CDR3 has 13 amino acids. CDR1 is SGHRS and CDR2 is YFSETQ in the germline V gene. Trimming cost V 3 bases and J 5 bases, with 11 bases left between them. CDR3 in DNA: TGCGCCAGCAGCTCCGGGGAGGTTACTGAAGCTTTCTTT. Its translation is CASSSGEVTEAFF.

The chain carries TRBV9 and TRBJ1-1; D is possibly TRBD1 (6 bases). V lost 0 bases, J lost 5 bases, and 14 bases lay in between. The CDR3 sequence is 15 residues long. Germline CDR1 is SGDLS and CDR2 is YYNGEE. The CDR3 is CASSVDGGGGTEAFF. CDR3 coding DNA: TGTGCCAGCAGCGTAGATGGGGGCGGGGGAACTGAAGCTTTCTTT.

This sequence joins TRBV2 and TRBJ2-5, with 9 bases matching TRBD2. Germline V gene sequence: CDR1 SNHLY, CDR2 FYNNEI. The CDR3 contains 15 residues. V was pared by 2 bases and J by 5 bases, with 6 bases of the junction left unmatched. The CDR3 region is CASSEQAGGPETQYF. The DNA for the CDR3 is TGTGCCAGCAGTGAACAGGCGGGGGGGCCGGAGACCCAGTACTTC.

This rearrangement joins TRBV4-3 to TRBJ1-1, with D possibly TRBD1 on 5 matching bases. The germline V gene has CDR1 LGHNA and CDR2 YSLEER. The CDR3 is 13 amino acids. The V gene lost 0 bases and the J gene lost 6 bases, with 8 bases spanning the gap. The chain's CDR3 is CASSQDWGAEAFF. CDR3 in DNA: TGCGCCAGCAGCCAAGATTGGGGGGCTGAAGCTTTCTTT.

J is TRBJ2-3 and V is TRBV29-1, with TRBD2 matching over 10 bases. This CDR3 spans 14 amino acids. Germline V CDR1 and CDR2: SQVTM, ANQGSEA. J gave up 6 bases and V 4 bases, and 7 bases lay outside the gene matches. The DNA of the CDR3 is TGCAGCGTTGGTTCTAGCGGGGGCCTCGATACGCAGTATTTT. Translating it yields CSVGSSGGLDTQYF.

The chain carries TRBV28 and TRBJ2-7, with TRBD1 matching over 11 bases. CDR1 and CDR2 (germline): MDHEN, SYDVKM. This CDR3 comprises 15 residues. With V trimmed by 3 bases and J by 3 bases, 4 bases remained unmatched. CDR3 DNA sequence: TGTGCCAGCAGTTTCACCGGGACAGGGGGCTACGAGCAGTACTTC. Its protein product is CASSFTGTGGYEQYF.

This clone was observed a handful of times. CDR3 DNA: TGTGCCAGTAGTCAACAGACAGGACAATATGGCTACACCTTC. It encodes CASSQQTGQYGYTF. The chain links TRBV19 to TRBJ1-2, with D possibly TRBD1 on 6 matching bases. This CDR3 is 14 amino acids long. Trimming shortened V by 5 bases and J by 5 bases, and 15 bases separated the two germline ends. CDR1 is LNHDA and CDR2 is SQIVND in the germline V gene (reference sequence).

The V and J genes are TRBV28 and TRBJ1-5; 7 bases match TRBD1. The CDR3 runs 17 residues. V lost 7 bases and J lost 2; bases outside the gene matches: 14. Germline-derived CDR1 and CDR2 are MDHEN and SYDVKM. CDR3 protein: CASTKSGQSFRNQPQHF. The DNA for the CDR3 is TGTGCCAGCACCAAATCGGGACAGTCATTCCGCAATCAGCCCCAGCATTTT.

The chain has TRBV2 and TRBJ1-2; D is perhaps TRBD1 (5 bases). CDR1 and CDR2 from the germline V gene are SNHLY and FYNNEI. The CDR3 totals 13 residues. The ends were cut back, 8 bases at V and 4 bases at J, with 14 bases in the middle. CDR3 sequence reads: CASPTGVGYGYTF. The CDR3 DNA reads as TGTGCCAGCCCTACGGGGGTCGGCTATGGCTACACCTTC.

V usage is TRBV21-1 and J usage is TRBJ1-2; the D call of TRBD1 is as the table states it, not checked on the DNA. TRBV21-1 corresponds to a pseudogene. The CDR3 runs 17 residues. CDR3 amino acids: CASSKVTGQGANYGYTF. CDR3 nucleotide sequence: TGTGCCAGCAGCAAAGTTACGGGACAGGGGGCTAACTATGGCTACACCTTC.